This T cell receptor (beta chain) was retrieved from a study of persistence of HIV-infected CD4 T cells. The libraries were made with immunoSEQ version 4 in survey mode. Template was genomic DNA at 10 ng/uL, with up to roughly 1 ug used per sample. The method was immunoSEQ multiplex PCR; TCRdb's version includes in-frame clones alone and lacks a portion of them. The top ten clones hold about 1.3% of a sample with some 41,000 clones, over 80% of them seen once. Trimming shortened V by 1 base and J by 4 bases, and 4 bases separated the two germline ends. Germline CDR1 is SGHNT and CDR2 is YENEEA. The CDR3 contains 13 residues. Anti-CD3/anti-CD28 beads served as a nonspecific positive control stimulus. CD4+ T cells upregulating both CD40 ligand and CD69 were sorted as responding cells. Inclusion required CMV-positive serology and CD4+ counts above 400 cells/uL. Before stimulation, PBMCs underwent CD8+ T cell depletion.

Of note for this clone: Antigen: not known.

Study results and limitations: CMV- and Gag-responding cells had lower TCRbeta richness than CD3/CD28-responding cells.

The material was CD4+ T cells sorted from PBMCs after roughly 18-hour stimulation, obtained from a patient who received antiretroviral therapy. This clonotype was sampled from an adult man with HIV who was CMV-seropositive. The gene calls are TRBV11-3 and TRBJ2-2; no clear D gene. The CDR3 protein is CASSLASTGELFF. The CDR3 nucleotides read TGTGCCAGCAGCTTAGCTTCCACCGGGGAGCTGTTTTTT.